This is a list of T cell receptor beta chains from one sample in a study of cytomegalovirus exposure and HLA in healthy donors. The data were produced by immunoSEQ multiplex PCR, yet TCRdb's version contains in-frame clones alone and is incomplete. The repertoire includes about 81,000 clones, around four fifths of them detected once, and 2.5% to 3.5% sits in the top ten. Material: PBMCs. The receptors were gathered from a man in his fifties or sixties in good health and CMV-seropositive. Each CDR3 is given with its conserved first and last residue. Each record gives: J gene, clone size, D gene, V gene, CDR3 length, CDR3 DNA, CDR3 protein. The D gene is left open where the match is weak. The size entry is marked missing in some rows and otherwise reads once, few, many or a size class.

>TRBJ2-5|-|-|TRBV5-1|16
TGCGCCAGCAGCTTGGGAGGTAGCGGCAGCCAAGAGACCCAGTACTTC
CASSLGGSGSQETQYF
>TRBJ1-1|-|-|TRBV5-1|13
TGCGCCAGCAGCTTTGGGACTGCGGCAGGGGCTTTCTTT
CASSFGTAAGAFF
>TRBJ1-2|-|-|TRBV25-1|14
TGTGCCAGCAGTGACCCGGCAGGGCCCTATGGCTACACCTTC
CASSDPAGPYGYTF
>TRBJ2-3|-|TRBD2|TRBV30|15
TGTGCCTGGAGTGGGGATAGCGGGAGAACGGATACGCAGTATTTT
CAWSGDSGRTDTQYF
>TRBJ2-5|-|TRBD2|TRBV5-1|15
TGCGCCAGCAGCCCTTCTAGCGGGACGGGAGAGACCCAGTACTTC
CASSPSSGTGETQYF
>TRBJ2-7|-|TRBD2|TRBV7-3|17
TGTGCCAGCAGCTTAAAACCTAGCGGGACCCTTCCCTACGAGCAGTACTTC
CASSLKPSGTLPYEQYF
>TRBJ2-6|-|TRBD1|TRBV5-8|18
TGTGCCAGCAGCGGGGGGACAGGGGGCTCATTCGGGGCCAACGTCCTGACTTTC
CASSGGTGGSFGANVLTF
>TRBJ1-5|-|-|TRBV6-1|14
TGTGCCAGCAGTGAAGTTAGTGGCAATCAGCCCCAGCATTTT
CASSEVSGNQPQHF
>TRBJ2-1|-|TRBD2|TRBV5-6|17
TGTGCCAGCAGCTTGACTAGCGGGCCAAGCTCCTACAATGAGCAGTTCTTC
CASSLTSGPSSYNEQFF
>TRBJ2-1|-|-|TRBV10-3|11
TGTGCCATCAGTGTGGTAGAAAGGCAGTTCTTC
CAISVVERQFF
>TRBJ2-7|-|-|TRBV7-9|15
TGTTCCAGCAGCTCTAGTTTTCGGAGGGCCTACGAGCAGTACTTC
CSSSSSFRRAYEQYF
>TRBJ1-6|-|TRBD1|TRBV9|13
TGTGCCAGCAGCGCACAGGGGGTTTCACCCCTCCACTTT
CASSAQGVSPLHF
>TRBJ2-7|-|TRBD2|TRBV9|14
TGTGCCAGCAGCGTAAGTGGACTAGCAGGCGAGCAGTACTTC
CASSVSGLAGEQYF
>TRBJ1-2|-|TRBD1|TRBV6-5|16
TGTGCCAGCAGTTACACGTCCCGGGACAGGAACTATGGCTACACCTTC
CASSYTSRDRNYGYTF
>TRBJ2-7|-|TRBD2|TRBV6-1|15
TGTGCCAGCAGTGAAGTTACTAGCGGTCGCTACGAGCAGTACTTC
CASSEVTSGRYEQYF
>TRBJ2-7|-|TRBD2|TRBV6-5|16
TGTGCCAGCAGTTACTCGAAATTAGCGGGAGAAATCGAGCAGTACTTC
CASSYSKLAGEIEQYF
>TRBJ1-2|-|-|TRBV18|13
TGTGCCAGCTCACCCCAGGAGGGATCGGGCTACACCTTC
CASSPQEGSGYTF
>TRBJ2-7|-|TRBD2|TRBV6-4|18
TGTGCCAGCAAAGATAAGGGACTACCTCTACAATTCTCCTACGAGCAGTACTTC
CASKDKGLPLQFSYEQYF
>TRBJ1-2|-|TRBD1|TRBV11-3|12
TGTGCCAGCAGCGACAGGGACTATGGCTACACCTTC
CASSDRDYGYTF
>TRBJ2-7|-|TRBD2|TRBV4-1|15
TGCGCCAGCAGCCAAGATCGGACTAGCGGGTACGAGCAGTACTTC
CASSQDRTSGYEQYF
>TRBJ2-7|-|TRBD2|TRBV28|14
TGTGCCAGCAGCTCCGGGACTAGTGTCTACGAGCAGTACTTC
CASSSGTSVYEQYF
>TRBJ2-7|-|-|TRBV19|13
TGTGCCAGTAGTATATTAGATAGCTACGAGCAGTACTTC
CASSILDSYEQYF
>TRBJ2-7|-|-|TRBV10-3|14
TGTGCCATCAGTGAGTACACCGACTCCTACGAGCAGTACTTC
CAISEYTDSYEQYF
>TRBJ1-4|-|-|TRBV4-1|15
TGCGCCAGCAGCCAAGTATGGGCCGCTAATGAAAAACTGTTTTTT
CASSQVWAANEKLFF
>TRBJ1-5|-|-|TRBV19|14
TGTGCCAGCAGTCCCCAGGGAAAAAATCAGCCCCAGCATTTT
CASSPQGKNQPQHF
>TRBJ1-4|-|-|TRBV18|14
TGTGCCAGCTCACCTGGGGTCCGAGGGGAAAAACTGTTTTTT
CASSPGVRGEKLFF
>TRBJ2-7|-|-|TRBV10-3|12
TGTGCCATCGGCCAAAGTTCTCGCGAGCAGTACTTC
CAIGQSSREQYF
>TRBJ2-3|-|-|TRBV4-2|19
TGTGCCAGCAGCCAAGCGGGAGCGGCCCTTCCACTAAGCACAGATACGCAGTATTTT
CASSQAGAALPLSTDTQYF
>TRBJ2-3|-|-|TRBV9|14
TGTGCCAGCAGCGTACGGCGGGGCACAGATACGCAGTATTTT
CASSVRRGTDTQYF
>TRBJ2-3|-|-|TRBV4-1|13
TGCGCCAGCAGCCAAGCTCTTACAGATACGCAGTATTTT
CASSQALTDTQYF
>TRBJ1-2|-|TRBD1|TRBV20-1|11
TGCAGTGCCAGGGGGCCCTATGGCTACACCTTC
CSARGPYGYTF
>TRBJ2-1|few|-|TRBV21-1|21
TGTGCCAGCAGCAAAGCGCTTCTGGGGGCCACCCTGTCCAGCCCCTACAATGAGCAGTTCTTC
CASSKALLGATLSSPYNEQFF
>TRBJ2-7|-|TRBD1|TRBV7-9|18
TGTGCCAGCAGCTTAGTGGGGGAGACCAGACAGGGGTTCTACGAGCAGTACTTC
CASSLVGETRQGFYEQYF
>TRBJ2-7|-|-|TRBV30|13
TGTGCCTGGAGGAGGGCAGGGGGGTACGAGCAGTACTTC
CAWRRAGGYEQYF
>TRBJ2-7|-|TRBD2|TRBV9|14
TGTGCCAGCAGCTCCTCGACTAGCTTCGGCGAGCAGTACTTC
CASSSSTSFGEQYF
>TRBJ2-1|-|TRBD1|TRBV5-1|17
TGCGCCAGCAGCTTGTCAGAGACAGGACAGGTGAACAATGAGCAGTTCTTC
CASSLSETGQVNNEQFF
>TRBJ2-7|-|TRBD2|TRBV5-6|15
TGTGCCAGCAGCTTGGGTAGCGGGAGCTCCTACGAGCAGTACTTC
CASSLGSGSSYEQYF
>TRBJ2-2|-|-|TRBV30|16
TGTGCCTGGAGTTTCGCCCGAACGAGTTCCCCCGGGGAGCTGTTTTTT
CAWSFARTSSPGELFF
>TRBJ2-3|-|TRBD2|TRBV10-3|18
TGTGCCATCAGTGGCTCCCAGACTAGCGGTCTAGGGGTTGATACGCAGTATTTT
CAISGSQTSGLGVDTQYF
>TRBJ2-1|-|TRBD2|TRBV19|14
TGTGCCAGTAGTGGGCTAGCGGGAGCAGGGGAGCAGTTCTTC
CASSGLAGAGEQFF
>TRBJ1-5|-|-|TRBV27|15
TGTGCCAGCAGTTTTTTGGCTGATGGCAATCAGCCCCAGCATTTT
CASSFLADGNQPQHF
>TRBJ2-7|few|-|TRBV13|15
TGTGCCAGCAGCCAAATCGGGGGATCCTCCTACGAGCAGTACTTC
CASSQIGGSSYEQYF
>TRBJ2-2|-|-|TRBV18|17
TGTGCCAGCTCACCCTCGTTGGGTAGCGGGAACACCGGGGAGCTGTTTTTT
CASSPSLGSGNTGELFF
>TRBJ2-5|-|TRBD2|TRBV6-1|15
TGTGCCAGCAGAATAACTAGCGGGAGCCCGGGGTCCCAGTACTTC
CASRITSGSPGSQYF
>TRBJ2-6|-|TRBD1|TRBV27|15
TGTGCCAGCGGGAAACAGGGGGCGGGGGCCAACGTCCTGACTTTC
CASGKQGAGANVLTF
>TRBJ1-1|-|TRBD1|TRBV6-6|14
TGTGCCAGCAGTGTGGGACAGAGGAACACTGAAGCTTTCTTT
CASSVGQRNTEAFF
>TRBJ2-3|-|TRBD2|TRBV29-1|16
TGCAGCGCCGCCCGGGTAGAGCGGGAGTTCACAGATACGCAGTATTTT
CSAARVEREFTDTQYF
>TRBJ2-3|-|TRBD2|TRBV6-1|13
TGTGCCAGGGGACTAGCGGGAGAAGATACGCAGTATTTT
CARGLAGEDTQYF
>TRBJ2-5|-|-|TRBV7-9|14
TGTGCCAGCAGCCAAATAATACTCCAAGAGACCCAGTACTTC
CASSQIILQETQYF
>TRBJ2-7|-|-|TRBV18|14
TGTGCCAGCTCGATGGTTGACGGTGGGGCCGAGCAGTACTTC
CASSMVDGGAEQYF
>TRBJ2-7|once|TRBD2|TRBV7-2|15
TGTGCCAGCAGCTTAGGACTAGCGGGATACTACGAGCAGTACTTC
CASSLGLAGYYEQYF
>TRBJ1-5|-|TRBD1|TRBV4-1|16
TGCGCCAGCAGCCACCTGACAGGGGGTAGCAATCAGCCCCAGCATTTT
CASSHLTGGSNQPQHF
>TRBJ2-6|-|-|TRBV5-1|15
TGTGCCAGCAGCTTGGATTACTCTGGGGCCAACGTCCTGACTTTC
CASSLDYSGANVLTF